This entry describes one T cell receptor (beta chain). This clone was observed a few times. Its antigen is still unknown. The sample holds no much larger clone one base away, and base qualities are not on file. This specimen comes from a study of blood T cell repertoires in COVID-19 (TCRdb year 2020). About the full investigation: The collaborator samples originated in the United States, Italy and Spain and spanned the acute and convalescent phases of COVID-19. Subjects who had been exposed to COVID-19, were actively infected with it, or had recovered from it provided the deeply sampled blood TCRbeta repertoires that made up the dataset. Samples were obtained from the ongoing ImmuneRACE study (first 160 participants) and from 1,200 or so subjects provided by 6 global collaborators. Where available, HLA class I and class II types were taken from metadata supplied by the sample provider and were not determined by assay-based typing. The material from the prospective study consisted of cDNA or gDNA derived from T cells, B-cell-depleted T cells, or PBMCs. Nearly every sample came with metadata listing a de-identified subject ID, COVID-19 status, age in years and sex. The repertoires were made available in a free public database intended to serve as a resource for research on the immune response to SARS-CoV-2. Paper-wide results and their limitations: How much clinical and demographic metadata was included differed by source and by participant, and the metadata was provided uncurated.

The CDR1 and CDR2 encoded by the germline V gene (reference sequence) are SGHKS and YYEKEE. V is cut back by 1 base and J by 7 bases, with 7 bases in the junction unmatched. From the cysteine through the phenylalanine, the CDR3 covers 14 amino acids. Only CDR3 DNA is held: 42 bases, read in frame from base 1. The immunoSEQ Assay, a bias-controlled multiplex PCR, was used to amplify TCRbeta CDR3 regions from genomic DNA. The original methods were these. Within the assay, amplification of reference gene primers was used to estimate how many nucleated cells each sample contained. To quantify the absolute abundance of each unique TCRbeta CDR3 rearrangement, sequence reads were collapsed and filtered. For each sample, productive Simpson clonality was calculated by taking the square root of Simpson's diversity index across productive rearrangements. Drawn from immuneACCESS, this table holds only the in-frame rearrangements with V and J called that TCRdb kept. Clones are partly lost; checked studies trace under half to an unresolved V gene and leave the rest unexplained. That table is the source of V, J and clone size, and D and trimming were worked out from the DNA. Present in this sample are about 170,000 clones, around four fifths of which were seen just once. The ten largest make up less than 20% of the sample.

Another Seattle source contributed samples from volunteer blood donors who had recovered from COVID-19. Collaborating institutions collected whole blood in K2EDTA tubes following their own protocols. Collaborator samples were shipped for TCRbeta analysis as frozen whole blood, isolated PBMCs, or DNA extracted from either sample type. The sequencing input was peripheral blood. This receptor was taken from a woman in her 70s who had recovered from COVID-19. The V gene is TRBV5-5 and the J gene is TRBJ1-1; TRBD1 matches 7 bases in the middle. Here is the DNA: TGTGCCAGCAGCTTGTACAGGGGCGAGGGTGAAGCTTTCTTT. The translation is CASSLYRGEGEAFF.